This T cell receptor (beta chain) was profiled in a study of beta chain features in type 1 diabetes. This CDR3 is built from 17 residues. Looked up from germline, CDR1 is MNHEY and CDR2 is SMNVEV (reference sequence). With 1 base removed from V and 5 bases from J, the gap between germline ends came to 20 bases. For this clone: What it binds is unknown.

Investigators reverse transcribed all isolated RNA, so they sequenced expressed TCRB transcripts. The method was immunoSEQ multiplex PCR; TCRdb's version includes in-frame clones alone and lacks a portion of them. This sample carries roughly 150,000 clones, around 9% of them seen once, and the ten largest clones take around 0.64%. Points from the study as a whole: Type 1 diabetes patients had TCRB CDR3s that were shorter (moderately but significantly so) in all four CD4+ subsets.

Sorted CD4+ subsets: naive, central memory, regulatory, stem cell-like memory (CD45RO/CCR7/CD25/CD127/CD95/CD27 panel). This clonotype was sampled from a woman under 40 with type 1 diabetes. The sample was central memory CD4+ T cells from blood. This chain connects TRBV27 to TRBJ1-1; possibly TRBD1 for D (6 bases). Here the CDR3 reads CASSLYLSRGIRTEAFF. In nucleotides, the CDR3 is TGTGCCAGCAGTTTATACCTATCGAGGGGGATTAGGACTGAAGCTTTCTTT.